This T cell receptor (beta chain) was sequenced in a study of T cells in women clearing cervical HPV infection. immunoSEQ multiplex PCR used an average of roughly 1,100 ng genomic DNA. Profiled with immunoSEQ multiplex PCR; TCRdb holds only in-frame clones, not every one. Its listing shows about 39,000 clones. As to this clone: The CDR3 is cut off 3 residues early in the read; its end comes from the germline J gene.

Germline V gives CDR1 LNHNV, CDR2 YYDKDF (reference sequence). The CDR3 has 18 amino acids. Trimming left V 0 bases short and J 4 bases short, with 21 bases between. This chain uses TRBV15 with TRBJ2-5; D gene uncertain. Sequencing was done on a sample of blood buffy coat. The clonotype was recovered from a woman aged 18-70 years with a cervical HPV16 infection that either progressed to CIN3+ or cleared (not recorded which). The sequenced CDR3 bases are TGTGCCACCAGCAGAGATAGGGCAGAATTGGTGGGCTTAGAGACC. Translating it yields CATSRDRAELVGLET. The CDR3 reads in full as CATSRDRAELVGLETQYF.